A selection of T cell receptor beta chains follows, all from one sample in a study of cytomegalovirus exposure and HLA in healthy donors. Clones were sequenced by immunoSEQ multiplex PCR, and TCRdb holds only the in-frame ones, with some missing. This sample's clone table lists approximately 37,000 clones. The sequenced sample consisted of PBMCs. The receptors were sampled from a male donor in good health and CMV-seronegative. Both conserved end residues are part of each CDR3. The order of the fields is D gene, J gene, V gene, clone size, CDR3 protein, CDR3 DNA. A D gene is named only where the DNA matches it firmly. The size entry is marked missing in some rows and otherwise reads once, few, many or a size class.

D gene: TRBD2; J gene: TRBJ2-7; V gene: TRBV4-1; clone size: NA; CDR3 protein: CASSPILAGGAYEQYF; CDR3 DNA: TGCGCCAGCAGCCCCATACTAGCGGGGGGCGCCTACGAGCAGTACTTC
D gene: TRBD1; J gene: TRBJ2-7; V gene: TRBV28; clone size: NA; CDR3 protein: CASSSTHLGQGSPYEQYF; CDR3 DNA: TGTGCCAGCAGTTCCACCCACTTGGGACAGGGGTCCCCCTACGAGCAGTACTTC
D gene: NA; J gene: TRBJ2-3; V gene: TRBV7-9; clone size: NA; CDR3 protein: CASSLAGSSTDTQYF; CDR3 DNA: TGTGCCAGCAGCTTAGCCGGGTCCAGCACAGATACGCAGTATTTT
D gene: NA; J gene: TRBJ1-5; V gene: TRBV6-6; clone size: NA; CDR3 protein: CASSYAVRVGNQPQHF; CDR3 DNA: TGTGCCAGCAGTTACGCCGTCCGCGTGGGCAATCAGCCCCAGCATTTT
D gene: NA; J gene: TRBJ1-1; V gene: TRBV2; clone size: NA; CDR3 protein: CASAEDRDTEAFF; CDR3 DNA: TGTGCCAGCGCGGAGGATCGGGACACTGAAGCTTTCTTT
D gene: NA; J gene: TRBJ2-5; V gene: TRBV15; clone size: NA; CDR3 protein: CATSSLGTQYF; CDR3 DNA: TGTGCCACCAGCAGTCTCGGGACCCAGTACTTC
D gene: TRBD1; J gene: TRBJ2-1; V gene: TRBV11-1; clone size: NA; CDR3 protein: CASSSPGTGTANEQFF; CDR3 DNA: TGTGCCAGCAGCTCCCCCGGGACAGGGACCGCTAATGAGCAGTTCTTC
D gene: NA; J gene: TRBJ2-7; V gene: TRBV5-1; clone size: NA; CDR3 protein: CASSLGQTGSYEQYF; CDR3 DNA: TGCGCCAGCAGCTTGGGCCAGACTGGCTCCTACGAGCAGTACTTC
D gene: NA; J gene: TRBJ2-7; V gene: TRBV7-3; clone size: NA; CDR3 protein: CASSLGGHEQYF; CDR3 DNA: TGTGCCAGCAGCTTAGGGGGCCACGAGCAGTACTTC
D gene: TRBD1; J gene: TRBJ2-1; V gene: TRBV7-9; clone size: NA; CDR3 protein: CASTHAGGYEQFF; CDR3 DNA: TGTGCCAGCACCCACGCAGGGGGATATGAGCAGTTCTTC
D gene: NA; J gene: TRBJ2-2; V gene: TRBV6-4; clone size: medium-sized; CDR3 protein: CASSEEGANTGELFF; CDR3 DNA: TGTGCCAGCAGTGAAGAGGGGGCGAACACCGGGGAGCTGTTTTTT
D gene: NA; J gene: TRBJ2-3; V gene: TRBV10-2; clone size: NA; CDR3 protein: CASSESRGADTQYF; CDR3 DNA: TGCGCCAGCAGTGAGTCGAGAGGTGCAGATACGCAGTATTTT
D gene: NA; J gene: TRBJ2-1; V gene: TRBV2; clone size: NA; CDR3 protein: CASSEHREAYNEQFF; CDR3 DNA: TGTGCCAGCAGTGAACACAGGGAAGCCTACAATGAGCAGTTCTTC
D gene: NA; J gene: TRBJ1-4; V gene: TRBV9; clone size: NA; CDR3 protein: CASSSRQQEKLFF; CDR3 DNA: TGTGCCAGCAGCTCCAGACAGCAGGAAAAACTGTTTTTT
D gene: NA; J gene: TRBJ2-3; V gene: TRBV11-3; clone size: NA; CDR3 protein: CASSLDSRGTDTQYF; CDR3 DNA: TGTGCCAGCAGCTTAGATTCCCGGGGCACAGATACGCAGTATTTT
D gene: NA; J gene: TRBJ2-7; V gene: TRBV7-9; clone size: NA; CDR3 protein: CAIPFYSGSEQYF; CDR3 DNA: TGTGCCATCCCCTTTTACAGCGGAAGCGAGCAGTACTTC
D gene: NA; J gene: TRBJ1-4; V gene: TRBV6-5; clone size: NA; CDR3 protein: CASSYTANEKLFF; CDR3 DNA: TGTGCCAGCAGTTATACGGCTAATGAAAAACTGTTTTTT
D gene: NA; J gene: TRBJ2-5; V gene: TRBV5-1; clone size: NA; CDR3 protein: CASSLGSIEETQYF; CDR3 DNA: TGCGCCAGCAGCCTCGGGAGTATAGAAGAGACCCAGTACTTC
D gene: TRBD2; J gene: TRBJ2-3; V gene: TRBV5-6; clone size: NA; CDR3 protein: CASSYPSGGRDTQYF; CDR3 DNA: TGTGCCAGCAGCTACCCCTCGGGGGGGAGAGATACGCAGTATTTT
D gene: NA; J gene: TRBJ1-6; V gene: TRBV5-1; clone size: NA; CDR3 protein: CASNIERAGPLSSYNSPLHF; CDR3 DNA: TGCGCCAGCAATATCGAACGGGCAGGGCCTCTCAGCTCCTATAATTCACCCCTCCACTTT
D gene: TRBD1; J gene: TRBJ1-1; V gene: TRBV6-5; clone size: NA; CDR3 protein: CASSYDRVGTEAFF; CDR3 DNA: TGTGCCAGCAGCTATGACAGGGTGGGGACTGAAGCTTTCTTT
D gene: NA; J gene: TRBJ2-7; V gene: TRBV18; clone size: NA; CDR3 protein: CASSPPFPQGSYEQYF; CDR3 DNA: TGTGCCAGCTCACCACCGTTCCCCCAGGGCTCCTACGAGCAGTACTTC
D gene: TRBD1; J gene: TRBJ1-1; V gene: TRBV13; clone size: NA; CDR3 protein: CASSSGTGWTEAFF; CDR3 DNA: TGTGCCAGCAGCTCCGGGACAGGGTGGACTGAAGCTTTCTTT
D gene: NA; J gene: TRBJ2-3; V gene: TRBV28; clone size: NA; CDR3 protein: CASSLQASTDTQYF; CDR3 DNA: TGTGCCAGCAGCCTACAGGCAAGCACAGATACGCAGTATTTT
D gene: TRBD1; J gene: TRBJ1-2; V gene: TRBV2; clone size: NA; CDR3 protein: CASSEIRGRGYGYTF; CDR3 DNA: TGTGCCAGCAGTGAAATAAGGGGGCGCGGCTATGGCTACACCTTC
D gene: TRBD1; J gene: TRBJ1-2; V gene: TRBV6-5; clone size: NA; CDR3 protein: CASRIDTGVVRGYTF; CDR3 DNA: TGTGCCAGCAGAATCGATACAGGGGTTGTGCGTGGCTACACCTTC
D gene: TRBD2; J gene: TRBJ2-1; V gene: TRBV15; clone size: NA; CDR3 protein: CATTSGGYNEQFF; CDR3 DNA: TGTGCCACTACTAGCGGGGGATACAATGAGCAGTTCTTC
D gene: NA; J gene: TRBJ2-3; V gene: TRBV6-5; clone size: NA; CDR3 protein: CASSYSGLGDTQYF; CDR3 DNA: TGTGCCAGCAGTTACTCTGGACTCGGGGATACGCAGTATTTT
D gene: NA; J gene: TRBJ1-5; V gene: TRBV4-1; clone size: NA; CDR3 protein: CASSYTRDYPPQHF; CDR3 DNA: TGCGCCAGCAGCTACACCAGGGACTACCCGCCCCAGCATTTT
D gene: NA; J gene: TRBJ1-3; V gene: TRBV18; clone size: NA; CDR3 protein: CASSVTARSGNTIYF; CDR3 DNA: TGTGCCAGCTCAGTGACAGCCCGCTCTGGAAACACCATATATTTT
D gene: TRBD2; J gene: TRBJ2-5; V gene: TRBV15; clone size: NA; CDR3 protein: CATARRGGQETQYF; CDR3 DNA: TGTGCCACCGCACGGCGGGGGGGCCAAGAGACCCAGTACTTC
D gene: NA; J gene: TRBJ1-2; V gene: TRBV27; clone size: NA; CDR3 protein: CATIQGADGYTF; CDR3 DNA: TGTGCCACTATACAGGGAGCCGATGGCTACACCTTC
D gene: NA; J gene: TRBJ2-5; V gene: TRBV18; clone size: NA; CDR3 protein: CASSLYQETQYF; CDR3 DNA: TGTGCCAGCTCACTATACCAAGAGACCCAGTACTTC
D gene: NA; J gene: TRBJ2-1; V gene: TRBV7-9; clone size: medium-sized; CDR3 protein: CASSSGGEQFF; CDR3 DNA: TGTGCCAGCAGCTCAGGGGGGGAGCAGTTCTTC
D gene: NA; J gene: TRBJ1-2; V gene: TRBV7-2; clone size: NA; CDR3 protein: CASSLEHNYGYTF; CDR3 DNA: TGTGCCAGCAGCTTAGAACATAACTATGGCTACACCTTC
D gene: TRBD1; J gene: TRBJ1-1; V gene: TRBV5-4; clone size: NA; CDR3 protein: CASSLKQGGTEAFF; CDR3 DNA: TGTGCCAGCAGCTTGAAACAGGGGGGGACTGAAGCTTTCTTT
D gene: NA; J gene: TRBJ1-4; V gene: TRBV5-5; clone size: NA; CDR3 protein: CASSLASGNEKLFF; CDR3 DNA: TGTGCCAGCAGCTTGGCGTCGGGAAATGAAAAACTGTTTTTT
D gene: TRBD1; J gene: TRBJ1-6; V gene: TRBV4-1; clone size: NA; CDR3 protein: CASSQEGQAFDSPLHF; CDR3 DNA: TGCGCCAGCAGCCAGGAAGGACAGGCGTTCGATTCACCCCTCCACTTT
D gene: TRBD1; J gene: TRBJ1-4; V gene: TRBV19; clone size: NA; CDR3 protein: CASSEGQGVEKLFF; CDR3 DNA: TGTGCCAGTAGTGAGGGACAGGGAGTTGAAAAACTGTTTTTT
D gene: NA; J gene: TRBJ2-7; V gene: TRBV11-2; clone size: NA; CDR3 protein: CASSAPNAAGKYYEQYF; CDR3 DNA: TGTGCCAGCAGCGCACCGAACGCGGCGGGGAAATACTACGAGCAGTACTTC
D gene: NA; J gene: TRBJ2-1; V gene: TRBV4-1; clone size: NA; CDR3 protein: CASSQDQQFNEQFF; CDR3 DNA: TGCGCCAGCAGCCAGGATCAACAGTTCAATGAGCAGTTCTTC
D gene: NA; J gene: TRBJ2-7; V gene: TRBV28; clone size: NA; CDR3 protein: CASSPWGDEQYF; CDR3 DNA: TGTGCCAGCAGCCCTTGGGGGGACGAGCAGTACTTC
D gene: NA; J gene: TRBJ1-5; V gene: TRBV10-3; clone size: NA; CDR3 protein: CAISDDSYQPQHF; CDR3 DNA: TGTGCCATCAGTGACGATAGTTATCAGCCCCAGCATTTT
D gene: NA; J gene: TRBJ2-5; V gene: TRBV6-5; clone size: NA; CDR3 protein: CASSYGQGLETQYF; CDR3 DNA: TGTGCCAGCAGTTACGGGCAGGGGTTGGAGACCCAGTACTTC
D gene: NA; J gene: TRBJ1-4; V gene: TRBV5-6; clone size: NA; CDR3 protein: CASRGRGRGTNEKLFF; CDR3 DNA: TGTGCCAGCAGGGGGAGGGGGAGAGGAACTAATGAAAAACTGTTTTTT
D gene: NA; J gene: TRBJ2-7; V gene: TRBV4-1; clone size: NA; CDR3 protein: CASSPTTEVYEQYF; CDR3 DNA: TGCGCCAGCAGCCCTACCACCGAAGTCTACGAGCAGTACTTC
D gene: TRBD1; J gene: TRBJ2-7; V gene: TRBV27; clone size: NA; CDR3 protein: CASTMTGGSGKEQYF; CDR3 DNA: TGTGCCAGCACTATGACAGGGGGCTCAGGGAAGGAGCAGTACTTC
D gene: NA; J gene: TRBJ2-6; V gene: TRBV9; clone size: NA; CDR3 protein: CASSLAGAGANVLTF; CDR3 DNA: TGTGCCAGCAGCCTAGCCGGGGCTGGGGCCAACGTCCTGACTTTC
D gene: NA; J gene: TRBJ1-1; V gene: TRBV6-6; clone size: NA; CDR3 protein: CASSRDKNTEAFF; CDR3 DNA: TGTGCCAGCAGCCGGGACAAGAACACTGAAGCTTTCTTT
D gene: TRBD1; J gene: TRBJ1-4; V gene: TRBV5-1; clone size: NA; CDR3 protein: CASSPGQGNEKLFF; CDR3 DNA: TGCGCCAGCAGCCCGGGACAGGGGAATGAAAAACTGTTTTTT
D gene: TRBD2; J gene: TRBJ2-5; V gene: TRBV9; clone size: NA; CDR3 protein: CASSVDPSGQETQYF; CDR3 DNA: TGTGCCAGCAGCGTAGATCCTAGCGGCCAAGAGACCCAGTACTTC
D gene: NA; J gene: TRBJ2-1; V gene: TRBV19; clone size: NA; CDR3 protein: CASTNYREQFF; CDR3 DNA: TGTGCCAGTACTAACTACAGGGAGCAGTTCTTC
D gene: NA; J gene: TRBJ1-1; V gene: TRBV4-1; clone size: NA; CDR3 protein: CASSAFTGSTEAFF; CDR3 DNA: TGCGCCAGCAGCGCTTTCACAGGGTCCACTGAAGCTTTCTTT